A single sample is the source of the 2 T cell receptor beta chains below, sequenced in a study of breast tumors, draining lymph nodes, adjacent tissues. TCRdb re-analysed the multiplex PCR reads in MiXCR, keeping a single row per CDR3 protein. The sample has approximately 210,000 distinct CDR3 sequences, about 34% seen once. Samples came from axillary lymph nodes draining the breast cancer. Input material: axillary lymph node tissue. These receptors were collected from a female donor with breast cancer. Some clones in this sample may be carry-over from other donors' samples.

At least ten counts were recorded for this clonotype. The chain employs TRBV6-5 and TRBJ1-2; a possible D gene is TRBD1 (5 bases). V lost 5 bases and J 4 bases, leaving 14 bases between the germline ends. CDR1 and CDR2 (germline): MNHEY, SVGAGI. The CDR3 runs 14 residues. CDR3 protein: CASSRDVLGYGYTF. CDR3 bases: TGTGCCAGCAGTCGGGACGTACTGGGCTATGGCTACACCTTC.

The chain has TRBV6-6 and TRBJ2-1; TRBD1 aligns across 11 bases. Germline CDR1 and CDR2: MNHNY and SVGAGI (reference sequence). CDR3 length: 15 residues. V shed 7 bases, J shed 3 bases, and the junction held 5 bases outside the gene matches. CDR3 nucleotides: TGTGCCAGCACCCCAGGGACAGGGGGCTACAATGAGCAGTTCTTC. This gives the protein CASTPGTGGYNEQFF.